Reported below is one TCR beta chain. The antigen it recognizes is unknown. There are no base qualities to consult, and no much larger clone falls within one base. Libraries came from the immunoSEQ multiplex PCR assay. In the original analysis: A statistical classification framework was built to diagnose cytomegalovirus status from the catalog of TCR beta chain sequences. TCRdb stores this immuneACCESS table with in-frame sequences only. Part of the clones is absent; in the studies checked, under half of the shortfall reflects unresolved V genes, and no reason is known for the rest. The V and J calls and the clone size are those of that table, but D and trimming were determined from the DNA. This sample gives about 130,000 clones in total; approximately 92% of them show up just once. Over 8.5% of the sample is taken by the ten largest. This sample was taken from a study of cytomegalovirus exposure and HLA in healthy donors (dated by TCRdb to about 2017). For context, the study as a whole: A later analysis indicated that the 90 to 150 validation repertoires were generated on the platform also employed for the approximately 700 repertoires of the first cohort. Besides the first cohort of more than 650 subjects, a separate validation cohort made up of over 100 different subjects was used. The study aimed to test whether signatures of past pathogen exposure could be identified by cataloging public T cell receptors. High-throughput TCR immunosequencing, statistical association of individual TCRs with disease status, and machine learning were combined to predict cytomegalovirus infection status.

Separate from the approximately 690-subject first cohort, the validation cohort of about 110 subjects was the group to which the donors belonged. Paper-wide results and their limitations: The validation cohort had no HLA typing available for a later analysis, so co-occurrence within that cohort was assessed over all 120 or so repertoires. The authors suggested that the approach could potentially be generalized to other disease states and immunological phenotypes. The study listed 150 to 200 TCR beta chains as associated with cytomegalovirus. Across donors, most TCR sequences were observed very rarely, whereas some public TCRs were present in many individuals. In a later analysis, TCRs clustered in the first cohort were found to also tend to co-occur in the approximately 120 validation repertoires, with about 93% of cluster scores above 0. A few of the identified cytomegalovirus-associated TCR beta chains were confirmed in vitro to be specific for cytomegalovirus antigens. In both the original and validation cohorts, the classifier was reported to diagnose cytomegalovirus status with high specificity and sensitivity.

The TCR originated in a woman between 18 and 30 years old in good health and CMV-seropositive. The material sequenced was PBMCs.

CDR3 protein: CASSLGGNTGELFF. The DNA sequence is given as TGCGCCAGCAGCTTGGGCGGGAACACCGGGGAGCTGTTTTTT. The sequence is built from TRBV5-1 and TRBJ2-2; no D gene call is confident. Reading the germline V gene gives CDR1 SGHRS and CDR2 YFSETQ. The V end loses 0 bases and the J end loses 1 base, and a stretch of 4 bases separates them. The CDR3 numbers 14 residues from cysteine through phenylalanine. Of all the DNA, just the CDR3 is kept, 42 bases in frame from base 1.